This T cell receptor beta chain was found in a study of cytomegalovirus exposure and HLA in healthy donors. Produced via immunoSEQ multiplex PCR; TCRdb's table is partial and in-frame only. The table shows roughly 300,000 clones, with 87% occurring only once. The receptor comes from a woman between 25 and 40 years old in good health and CMV-seropositive. Sequenced: PBMCs.

CDR3 sequence: CSVARQGSHGYTF. The CDR3 DNA sequence: TGCAGCGTAGCCCGACAGGGTTCTCATGGCTACACCTTC. This chain joins TRBV29-1 and TRBJ1-2, with 7 nucleotides matching TRBD1. Germline V gene data show CDR1 as SQVTM and CDR2 as ANQGSEA. The V segment lost 6 bases and the J segment 6 bases; nucleotides outside the gene matches: 10. There are 13 residues in the CDR3.